This TCR beta chain was sequenced in a study of shared clonotypes between healthy human individuals (dated by TCRdb to 2019 to 2021). About the full investigation: Two women and three men aged 18 to 49 years were included in the cohort. Per donor, three plates each were used for CD4 naive and CD4 memory, two for CD8 naive, and one for CD8 memory. To estimate repertoire size and how much clonotypes are shared between individuals, the study performed deep sequencing of blood TCR repertoires from 4 to 6 healthy adults. Libraries were prepared and TCR repertoires were sequenced by different laboratories using diverse techniques, in order to increase sequencing depth and limit assay-specific biases. Each donor's leukapheresis produced roughly between roughly 0.85 and 9.5 billion PBMCs.

In the case of this clone: No cognate antigen has been identified for it. Nothing much larger sits one base from this clone, and base qualities are not available.

The research as a whole found: The genetic and exposure-history diversity represented was limited by the small number of donors. Estimated clonotype richness was generally larger for naive than for memory subsets. Across a handful of donors, approximately 5% of naive CD4, approximately 3.5% of naive CD8, about 2% of memory CD4, and approximately 0.4% of memory CD8 clonotypes were shared. Pairwise subsampling led to the expectation that sequencing depth would affect the degree of clonotype sharing among donors. Incomplete sequencing was indicated by rarefaction of sorted-subset datasets, despite the large sequencing depth. Higher generation probabilities were observed for clonotypes shared by all four sorted-subset donors than for non-shared clonotypes. Only blood was sampled, and tissue TCR repertoires likely differ from those in blood.

CDR1 SGHVS and CDR2 FQNEAQ were looked up in the germline V gene. From its cysteine to its phenylalanine, the CDR3 spans 16 amino acids. Left in the record is the CDR3 DNA by itself, 48 bases read in frame from the first base. V is pruned by 7 bases and J by 1 base, leaving 13 bases of the junction without a gene match. TCR CDR3 regions were amplified from genomic DNA by multiplex PCR using the deep immunoSEQ assay. Extracted genomic DNA from each cell subset was spread evenly across all wells of several immunoSEQ 96-well plates, with each plate serving as a replicate. For sorted subsets, 150 to 250 ng genomic DNA, equal to 30,000 or so T cell genomes, was loaded into each replicate PCR. Purified libraries were quantified with a Qubit 3.0 fluorometer, sized on a Bioanalyzer 2100, and re-quantified with the KAPA Library Quantification kit. Each immunoSEQ 96-well plate was sequenced on its own single-read 150-cycle Illumina NextSeq 550 flow cell. In the paper's pipeline: Because only junctional sequences without quality scores were contained in the immunoSEQ output, filtering matching that applied to full-length reads could not be performed. Sequences were annotated with PyIR, a Python wrapper for IgBLAST v1.9, and V/J genes and CDR3 were assigned using IMGT germline references. Reads were removed for weak V/J assignments (E-value above 1e-6), missing CDR3, stop codons, out-of-frame junctions, or ambiguous translated residues. V3J clonotypes were defined by identical inferred V gene, J gene, and CDR3 amino acid sequence. To compute the percentage overlap between repertoires, the number of shared unique clonotypes was divided by the size of the smaller repertoire. Three approaches were used to assess repertoire richness: RTK rarefaction, the Chao1 estimator, and Recon v2.1 estimates of unobserved clonotypes. Generation probabilities for all TCRbeta clonotypes obtained by the gDNA method from a handful of donors were computed using OLGA. Not all clones reach the TCRdb copy of this immuneACCESS table, which keeps in-frame sequences only. Checked studies attribute under half of the gap to unresolved V genes and leave the rest unexplained. For V, J and clone size, that table is used; D and trimming come from the DNA. The sample contains a few million clones, over 90% of them found a single time. 0.39% of the sample goes to the ten largest clones.

The donors were healthy, HIV-negative adults with no recently reported acute infections or vaccinations. Only Caucasian adults living in Nashville, Tennessee, USA were represented among the donors. Magnetic negative selection was used to enrich CD4+ T cells, after which naive cells were positively selected on CD45RA and the negative fraction became the memory subset. Blood was obtained by leukapheresis, after which PBMCs were separated by Ficoll-Histopaque density gradient centrifugation and cryopreserved in liquid nitrogen vapor phase. Purity and quantity of every magnetically sorted T cell population were checked by analytical flow cytometry. Each sorted fraction had its genomic DNA isolated and then quantified by UV absorbance on a Nanodrop 2000c.

The sequence was obtained from a man younger than 30 in good health. Some clones in this sample may be carry-over from other donors' samples. Sequenced material: naive CD4+ T cells from PBMCs. Per the publication, the cell subset or site label means: CD45RA+ positively selected. The V and J segments used are TRBV7-8 and TRBJ2-7, with 7 bases in between that match TRBD1. The CDR3 amino acid sequence is: CASTDHTRTGSYEQYF. The DNA reads as follows: TGTGCCAGCACCGACCACACCAGGACAGGATCCTACGAGCAGTACTTC.